Sequencing of this T cell receptor beta chain was carried out in a study of radiation and T cells in renal cell carcinoma. Whole-study context: Nephrectomy followed 15 Gy stereotactic body radiation by 4 weeks.

As concerns this clone: The antigen remains unidentified.

TCRdb's copy holds only in-frame clones and misses some; the assay was immunoSEQ multiplex PCR. The sample has some 150,000 clones; about 91% are singletons. Time point denoted: blood 2 weeks post-SBRT. Indicated treatment: 15 Gy SBRT to primary tumor, nephrectomy 4 weeks later. The tumor was a clear cell renal cell carcinoma. V gave up 5 bases and J gave up 9 bases, with 7 bases separating them. The CDR3 runs 11 residues. Germline CDR1 reads SGHTA; CDR2 reads FQGTGA. General study points: From baseline, blood top tumor clonotypes peaked at 2 weeks post-radiation. Baseline intratumoral clonotype presence is unknown without pretreatment biopsies.

This receptor was identified in a woman aged 50 to 60 with renal cell carcinoma. The rearrangement joins TRBV7-3 to TRBJ2-2, with D hard to call. The material sequenced was blood, taken from a patient whose treatment included radiotherapy and nephrectomy. CDR3 amino acids: CASSQGRELFF. The CDR3 DNA follows: TGTGCCAGCAGCCAAGGGCGGGAGCTGTTTTTT.